The sequence of this TCR beta chain was determined in a study of blood T cell repertoires in COVID-19. In the authors' workflow: Reference gene primers were amplified, and this amplification served to estimate nucleated cell counts. The repertoire was sequenced with immunoSEQ multiplex PCR; TCRdb's copy has only in-frame clones and lacks some. The V and J calls and the clone size are those of that table, but D and trimming were determined from the DNA. Of 150,000 to 200,000 clones listed, roughly 80% are singletons. V trimming: 6 bases; J trimming: 3 bases; junction bases outside the gene matches: 4. In germline, CDR1 is MNHEY, CDR2 SVGAGI. This CDR3 comprises 14 residues.

This TCR was recovered from a human donor in a cohort sampled during active COVID-19. This chain links TRBV6-5 with TRBJ2-7; 11 nucleotides align to TRBD1. Sequenced input: peripheral blood. CDR3 DNA: TGTGCCAGCAGAAGGACAGGGGGCGACTACGAGCAGTACTTC. Residues: CASRRTGGDYEQYF.